This is a list of T cell receptor beta chains from one sample in a study of blood T cells in healthy people across ages. TCRdb called the 5' RACE reads again in MiXCR, with one record for every CDR3 protein. The sample holds about 800,000 distinct CDR3 sequences, about 46% seen once. The specimen was blood. All receptors derive from a man older than 75 in good health. Both conserved end residues are part of each CDR3. Fields, in order: clone size, J gene, D gene, V gene, CDR3 protein, CDR3 DNA. The D gene is left open where the match is weak. Only some rows state a clone size, as once, few, many or a class for expanded clones.

. TRBJ2-7 TRBD1 TRBV29-1 CSVKGQGLCEQYF TGCAGCGTGAAGGGACAGGGGTTGTGCGAGCAGTACTTC
many TRBJ2-1 . TRBV28 CASSLRYNEQFF TGTGCCAGCAGCTTGCGATACAATGAGCAGTTCTTC
. TRBJ2-1 . TRBV7-9 CASSSTEFF TGTGCCAGCAGCTCCACGGAGTTCTTC
. TRBJ2-7 . TRBV20-1 CSARGASDYEQYF TGCAGTGCTAGAGGGGCCTCAGACTACGAGCAGTACTTC
. TRBJ1-4 . TRBV6-5 CASSHRATNEKLFF TGTGCCAGCAGTCACAGAGCAACTAATGAAAAACTGTTTTTT
. TRBJ2-4 . TRBV6-1 CASSDVGGRRKNIQYF TGTGCCAGCAGTGACGTTGGGGGGAGGCGGAAAAACATTCAGTACTTC
many TRBJ2-1 . TRBV7-2 CASSSSGLYNEQFF TGTGCCAGCAGCTCAAGTGGGTTGTACAATGAGCAGTTCTTC
. TRBJ2-7 . TRBV18 CASRPGPAYEQYF TGTGCCAGCCGACCGGGACCCGCCTACGAGCAGTACTTC
once TRBJ1-4 . TRBV7-2 CASSARRGENEKLFF TGTGCCAGCAGCGCGAGGCGGGGGGAAAATGAAAAACTGTTTTTT
. TRBJ2-3 . TRBV5-1 CASSLYGGDTDTQYF TGCGCCAGCAGCTTGTACGGCGGGGACACAGATACGCAGTATTTT
many TRBJ2-2 TRBD1 TRBV5-1 CASSLEGQGAGELFF TGCGCCAGCAGCTTGGAGGGACAGGGGGCCGGGGAGCTGTTTTTT
few TRBJ1-2 . TRBV4-1 CASSSEGTYLNYGYTF TGCGCCAGCAGCTCCGAGGGGACCTATCTAAACTATGGCTACACCTTC
once TRBJ2-2 . TRBV5-1 CASSLMTSTGELFF TGCGCCAGCAGCTTGATGACTAGTACCGGGGAGCTGTTTTTT
. TRBJ2-7 . TRBV20-1 CSAPDIYYEQYF TGCAGTGCTCCGGACATTTACTACGAGCAGTACTTC
. TRBJ1-1 . TRBV27 CASKLSTRGTEAFF TGTGCCAGCAAGTTAAGCACGAGGGGTACTGAAGCTTTCTTT
. TRBJ2-1 TRBD1 TRBV5-1 CASSGGQAANEQFF TGCGCCAGCAGCGGAGGACAGGCGGCAAATGAGCAGTTCTTC